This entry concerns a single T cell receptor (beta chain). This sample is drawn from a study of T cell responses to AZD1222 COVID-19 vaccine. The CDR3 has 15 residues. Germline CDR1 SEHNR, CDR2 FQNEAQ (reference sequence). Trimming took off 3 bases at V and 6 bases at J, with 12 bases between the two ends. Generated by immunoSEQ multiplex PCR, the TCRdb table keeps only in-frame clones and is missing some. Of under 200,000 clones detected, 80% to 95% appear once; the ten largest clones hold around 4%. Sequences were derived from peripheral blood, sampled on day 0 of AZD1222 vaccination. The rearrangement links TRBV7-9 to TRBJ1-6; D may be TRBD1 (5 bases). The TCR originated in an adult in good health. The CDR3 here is CASSFSARANSPLHF. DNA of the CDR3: TGTGCCAGCAGCTTTTCGGCCAGGGCTAATTCACCCCTCCACTTT.